The 7 T cell receptor beta chains below were found in one sample sequenced in a study of tumor-infiltrating lymphocytes in primary liver carcinoma. Blood RNA was derived from unsorted whole blood, and germline DNA was extracted too. Production of TCR beta cDNA used around 500 ng total RNA together with a constant-region primer. ARM-PCR, slightly modified, supplied the TCR beta libraries through three nested multiplex PCR rounds. Rounds one and two of PCR, each of roughly 10 cycles, were primed with TRBV1-TRBV30 forward primers and a C-beta reverse primer. In TCRdb, the multiplex PCR reads were re-called with MiXCR into one record per CDR3 protein. This sample has hundreds of thousands of distinct CDR3 sequences, with 65% found just once. The sample taken for sequencing was peripheral blood. The receptors come from a man aged 35 to 55 with primary liver carcinoma and hepatitis B virus infection.

This clonotype was recorded at least ten times. The chain links TRBV6-5 to TRBJ1-1; no clear D. Deletions cut 10 bases from V and 6 bases from J, with 18 bases between. This CDR3 is built from 13 residues. CDR1 and CDR2 (germline): MNHEY, SVGAGI. CDR3 residues: CATRETAESEAFF. CDR3 in DNA: TGTGCCACCCGGGAGACTGCTGAGTCTGAAGCTTTCTTT.

In regard to this clonotype: One base away lies a much larger clone, so this may be a sequencing read error. This rearrangement joins TRBV29-1 to TRBJ2-7, with no clear D. The CDR3 is 11 residues long. Germline CDR1 and CDR2: SQVTM and ANQGSEA. V was shortened by 3 bases and J by 6 bases, with 9 bases between the two germline ends. CDR3 in DNA: TGCAGCGTTGATAATCTCACCGAGCAGTACTTC. Protein product: CSVDNLTEQYF.

This chain uses TRBV24-1 with TRBJ2-3, with TRBD1 identical over 12 bases. V lost 12 bases and J lost 4; bases outside the gene matches: 13. The CDR3 sequence is 16 residues long. Germline V gene sequence: CDR1 KGHDR, CDR2 SFDVKD. As DNA, the CDR3 is TGTGCCCCGGTGGACCCCGGGACAGGGGGCCCAGATACGCAGTATTTT. This codes for CAPVDPGTGGPDTQYF.

This clonotype was counted between two and nine times. The chain couples TRBV29-1 to TRBJ2-1, with 8 bases identical to TRBD2. CDR3 length: 14 residues. CDR1 and CDR2 (germline): SQVTM, ANQGSEA. After removal of 4 bases from V and 0 bases from J, the junction contained 2 bases not matched to a gene. CDR3 loop: CSVAGTSSYNEQFF. CDR3 coding DNA: TGCAGCGTTGCAGGGACTAGCTCCTACAATGAGCAGTTCTTC.

This chain uses TRBV27 with TRBJ1-5; the D gene is possibly TRBD1 (6 bases). The CDR3 runs to 16 residues. V lost 6 bases to trimming and J lost 6 bases, with 21 bases between them. Germline CDR1 MNHEY, CDR2 SMNVEV (reference sequence). CDR3 region: CASRPFAGATGQPQHF. The CDR3 DNA reads as TGTGCCAGCAGACCCTTTGCGGGGGCGACGGGTCAGCCCCAGCATTTT.

As for this clonotype: A junction end diverges from the germline sequence, so it may reflect a read error. This chain connects TRBV7-9 to TRBJ2-5, with 9 bases that match TRBD1. Germline V lookup: CDR1 SEHNR, CDR2 FQNEAQ (reference sequence). The CDR3 is made up of 13 amino acids. The DNA of the CDR3 is TGTGCCAGCCTACAGGGGGCCCAAGAGACCCAGTGCTTC. This encodes CASLQGAQETQCF.

This clonotype has ten or more counts. The chain is built from TRBV6-5 and TRBJ1-5, with 9 bases lining up with TRBD1. The trim removed 6 bases at V and 4 bases at J, leaving 4 bases unmatched. This CDR3 is built from 14 residues. Germline V gives CDR1 MNHEY, CDR2 SVGAGI. In nucleotides, the CDR3 is TGTGCCAGCAGCCAGGGACAGGGTAATCAGCCCCAGCATTTT. This gives the protein CASSQGQGNQPQHF.